This TCR beta chain was sequenced for a study of CD8+ T cells in alopecia areata. V trimming: 4 bases; J trimming: 2 bases; junction bases outside the gene matches: 5. The CDR3 length is 14 residues. The germline CDR1 and CDR2 sequences are SGHRS and YFSETQ. Treatment noted: oral pan-JAK inhibitor, 5-10 mg twice daily. Lesional scalp tissue (obtained by punch biopsy) and peripheral blood were collected from alopecia areata patients. RNA extraction was followed by reverse transcription into cDNA, which acted as the sequencing template. Sequencing was performed with immunoSEQ multiplex PCR; in TCRdb, only in-frame clones are kept and a portion is missing. The table has about 64,000 clones, 40% to 55% seen once.

The TCR sequence derives from a human donor with alopecia areata. The specimen was CD8+ T cells sorted from blood, collected at approximately week 39, from a patient treated with tofacitinib. The chain is built from TRBV5-1 and TRBJ2-7; 8 bases map to TRBD1. CDR3 in amino acids: CASSDGQGPYEQYF. CDR3 sequence (DNA): TGCGCCAGCAGCGATGGACAGGGCCCCTACGAGCAGTACTTC.